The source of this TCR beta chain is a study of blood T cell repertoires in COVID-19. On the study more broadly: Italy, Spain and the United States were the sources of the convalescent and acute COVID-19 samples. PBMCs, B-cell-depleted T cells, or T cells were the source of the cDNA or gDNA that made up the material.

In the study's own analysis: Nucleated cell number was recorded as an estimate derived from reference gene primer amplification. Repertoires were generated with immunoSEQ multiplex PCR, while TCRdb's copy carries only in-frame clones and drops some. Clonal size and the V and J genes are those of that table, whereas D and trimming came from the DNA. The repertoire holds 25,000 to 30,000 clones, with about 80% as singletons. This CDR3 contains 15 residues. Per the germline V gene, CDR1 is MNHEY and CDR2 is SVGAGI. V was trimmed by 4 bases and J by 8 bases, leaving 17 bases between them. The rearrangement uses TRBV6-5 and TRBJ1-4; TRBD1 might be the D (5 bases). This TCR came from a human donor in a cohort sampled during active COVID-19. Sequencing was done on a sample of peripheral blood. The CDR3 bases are TGTGCCAGCAGTTCCCAGGGTTCTTTACCGGAAAAACTGTTTTTT. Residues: CASSSQGSLPEKLFF.